The 3 T cell receptor beta chains below come from one sample, sequenced in a study of shared clonotypes between healthy human individuals. Repertoires were generated with immunoSEQ multiplex PCR, while TCRdb's copy carries only in-frame clones and drops some. This sample has approximately 460,000 clones, with roughly four fifths found just once. Sample: PBMCs. The source is a woman between 40 and 50 years old in good health. Some clones in this sample may be carry-over from other donors' samples.

The chain employs TRBV2 and TRBJ1-3; 10 nucleotides agree with TRBD1. The germline V gene has CDR1 SNHLY and CDR2 FYNNEI. Trimming at V came to 5 bases and at J to 3 bases, leaving 4 bases not matched to a gene. This CDR3 has 15 residues. The chain's CDR3 is CASSNDRGLGNTIYF. CDR3 bases: TGTGCCAGCAGTAACGACAGGGGGCTTGGAAACACCATATATTTT.

The V and J genes are TRBV5-1 and TRBJ2-1, with 11 bases aligning to TRBD2. V shed 1 base and J 7 bases; nucleotides not matched to a gene: 4. This CDR3 comprises 15 residues. In germline, CDR1 is SGHRS, CDR2 YFSETQ. CDR3 in amino acids: CASSLSSGRSNEQFF. The CDR3 coding sequence is TGCGCCAGCAGCTTGTCTAGCGGGAGGTCTAATGAGCAGTTCTTC. Based on the CDR3 plus reference TRBV5-1 and TRBJ2-1, the full variable domain is KAGVTQTPRYLIKTRGQQVTLSCSPISGHRSVSWYQQTPGQGLQFLFEYFSETQRNKGNFPGRFSGRQFSNSRSEMNVSTLELGDSALYLCASSLSSGRSNEQFFGPGTRLTVL.

CDR3 sequence (DNA): TGTGCCAGCTTCGCCGGAGGGGGAGCTTTCTTT. Protein sequence: CASFAGGGAFF. The chain links TRBV28 to TRBJ1-1; maybe TRBD1 (6 bases). The V gene's germline CDR1 is MDHEN and CDR2 SYDVKM. The CDR3 sequence is 11 residues long. Trimming pared 8 bases from V and 10 bases from J, leaving 14 bases between. Looking up the rest from reference TRBV28 and TRBJ1-1 gives the full variable domain: DVKVTQSSRYLVKRTGEKVFLECVQDMDHENMFWYRQDPGLGLRLIYFSYDVKMKEKGDIPEGYSVSREKKERFSLILESASTNQTSMYLCASFAGGGAFFGQGTRLTVV.